This T cell receptor beta chain was identified in a study of regulatory T cells in long-lasting Graves disease. The length of the CDR3 is 15 residues. Deletions cut 4 bases from V and 3 bases from J, with 13 bases between. In germline, CDR1 is MDHEN, CDR2 SYDVKM. In building TCR beta libraries, iRepertoire HTBI primers were used together with Arm-PCR of CDR3 regions. One entry per CDR3 protein, called by TCRdb with MiXCR from the multiplex PCR reads. The sample carries more than 450,000 distinct CDR3 sequences, around 16% recorded once. Time point here: newly diagnosed GD, antithyroid drugs for less than 3 months. After RNA was extracted from PBMCs, the TCR library was made from it. Peripheral blood, around 9.9 milliliters per patient, was collected in EDTA tubes. This clonotype was found many times. Its antigen is as yet unknown. The study, taken as a whole, reports: Persistent cases favored TRBV28, TRBJ1-2 and TRBJ2-5. Fewer public clonotypes were shared by new patients (under 1,000) than by persistent patients (fewer than 3,000).

These data also featured in a second study, about T cells in Graves' hyperthyroidism and ophthalmopathy. That investigation notes: Exclusion followed for patients with uncontrolled infection, other autoimmune disease, pregnancy or lactation.

This chain joins TRBV28 and TRBJ2-1; D is perhaps TRBD1 (6 bases). The sample here was peripheral blood mononuclear cells (PBMCs), taken at new diagnosis, from a patient treated with antithyroid drugs. The receptor was isolated from a man between 35 and 55 years old with Graves disease. This chain's CDR3 is CASSSPRDNYNEQFF. In DNA form, the CDR3 reads TGTGCCAGCAGTTCCCCCCGGGACAACTACAATGAGCAGTTCTTC. The full variable domain, its missing parts supplied by reference TRBV28 and TRBJ2-1, is DVKVTQSSRYLVKRTGEKVFLECVQDMDHENMFWYRQDPGLGLRLIYFSYDVKMKEKGDIPEGYSVSREKKERFSLILESASTNQTSMYLCASSSPRDNYNEQFFGPGTRLTVL.